A selection of T cell receptor beta chains follows, all from one sample in a study of cytomegalovirus exposure and HLA in healthy donors. Sequencing was performed with immunoSEQ multiplex PCR; in TCRdb, only in-frame clones are kept and a portion is missing. The table lists about 190,000 clones, roughly four fifths of them singletons, with roughly 10% in the top ten. Material for sequencing was PBMCs. The receptors derive from a woman aged 45-65 years in good health and CMV-seropositive. CDR3s include the opening cysteine and the closing phenylalanine or tryptophan. The D gene is left open where the match is weak. Size values are once, few and many counts, or a class for expanded clones, and some rows have none.

clone size	V gene	J gene	D gene	CDR3 DNA	CDR3 protein
-	TRBV5-1	TRBJ1-1	-	TGCGCCAGCAGCCGGGCGGGGTATACGGTGGACACTGAAGCTTTCTTT	CASSRAGYTVDTEAFF
-	TRBV14	TRBJ2-4	TRBD1	TGTGCCAGCAGCCCTTTGACAGGGAATTACATTCAGTACTTC	CASSPLTGNYIQYF
-	TRBV10-3	TRBJ2-3	TRBD2	TGTGCCATCAGTGTAGGCGGGGGAGGCACAGATACGCAGTATTTT	CAISVGGGGTDTQYF
-	TRBV4-2	TRBJ2-5	TRBD2	TGTGCCAGCAGCCAAGTAGCGGGGGGGCGGGAGACCCAGTACTTC	CASSQVAGGRETQYF
-	TRBV30	TRBJ1-4	-	TGTGCCTGGGGAAACGCAGGGGCTGAAAAACTGTTTTTT	CAWGNAGAEKLFF
-	TRBV15	TRBJ1-2	-	TGTGCCACCAGCAGAGATTATAGGGGTGACTACACCTTC	CATSRDYRGDYTF
-	TRBV2	TRBJ2-7	-	TGTGCCAGCACGACTAACTACGAGCAGTACTTC	CASTTNYEQYF
-	TRBV27	TRBJ1-2	TRBD1	TGTGCCAGCAGGTCAGGGGACAGGGGGGATGGCTACACCTTC	CASRSGDRGDGYTF
-	TRBV6-5	TRBJ2-7	TRBD1	TGTGCCAGCAGCAGACAGGGTGGGTCGTACGAGCAGTACTTC	CASSRQGGSYEQYF
-	TRBV30	TRBJ1-2	TRBD1	TGTGCCTGGAGTGCCGGGGACAGAGAATATGGCTACACCTTC	CAWSAGDREYGYTF
-	TRBV7-2	TRBJ1-5	-	TGTGCCAGCAGCGTTAGCGAGAATCAGCCCCAGCATTTT	CASSVSENQPQHF
-	TRBV27	TRBJ2-1	TRBD1	TGTGCCAGCAGTACCCGGGACAGGGTGGGTGAGCAGTTCTTC	CASSTRDRVGEQFF
once	TRBV5-1	TRBJ1-3	-	TGCGCCAGCAGCTTGGCTGGACACCAAACTGGAAACACCATATATTTT	CASSLAGHQTGNTIYF
-	TRBV16	TRBJ2-2	TRBD1	TGTGCCAGCAGCGGGACAGCGAGCACCGGGGAGCTGTTTTTT	CASSGTASTGELFF
-	TRBV11-2	TRBJ2-5	-	TGTGCCAGCAGCTTAGGAGGCACTAGTGAAGAGACCCAGTACTTC	CASSLGGTSEETQYF
few	TRBV5-1	TRBJ1-1	-	TGCGCCAGCAGCTTGTCTGCGCAGGAAACTGAAGCTTTCTTT	CASSLSAQETEAFF
-	TRBV29-1	TRBJ2-6	-	TGCAGCGTTAAACACCTCTCTGGGGCCAACGTCCTGACTTTC	CSVKHLSGANVLTF
-	TRBV4-3	TRBJ2-2	-	TGCGCCAGCAGCCAAGATCAGGCCGGGGAGCTGTTTTTT	CASSQDQAGELFF
-	TRBV6-4	TRBJ2-3	TRBD2	TGTGCCAGCAGTCGGGTAGCGGGGGGTGAAACAGATACGCAGTATTTT	CASSRVAGGETDTQYF
-	TRBV7-2	TRBJ2-2	-	TGTGCCAGCAGCTCCTTGGGGGGGGCGACCGGGGAGCTGTTTTTT	CASSSLGGATGELFF
-	TRBV6-1	TRBJ2-4	TRBD1	TGTGCCATCTACAGGGGGCTCTGGCTATACTTC	CAIYRGLWLYF
-	TRBV9	TRBJ1-2	TRBD1	TGTGCCAGCAGCGCCCCAGGGGGAACATTTGGAGGCTACACCTTC	CASSAPGGTFGGYTF
-	TRBV7-2	TRBJ2-7	-	TGTGCCAGCAGCTTTACAGGGGCCGGGGGTTACGAGCAGTACTTC	CASSFTGAGGYEQYF
-	TRBV30	TRBJ1-6	-	TGTGCCTGGACCCCTGGCGGTAATTCACCCCTCCACTTT	CAWTPGGNSPLHF
-	TRBV5-1	TRBJ2-2	-	TGCGCCAGCAGCTTGGCGGGCAGGACTTACACCGGGGAGCTGTTTTTT	CASSLAGRTYTGELFF
few	TRBV4-1	TRBJ1-1	TRBD1	TGCGCCAGCAGCCAACAGACAGGGTCGGAGTTGACTGAAGCTTTCTTT	CASSQQTGSELTEAFF
-	TRBV19	TRBJ1-2	-	TGTGCCAGTAGTTGGCAGGGTTTGATGTATGGCTACACCTTC	CASSWQGLMYGYTF
once	TRBV2	TRBJ2-6	-	TGTGCCAGCATGGAGAGGAGCGGGGCCAACGTCCTGACTTTC	CASMERSGANVLTF
-	TRBV18	TRBJ2-5	TRBD2	TGTGCCAGCTCATCCGTAGGGGAGGGAGAGACCCAGTACTTC	CASSSVGEGETQYF
-	TRBV19	TRBJ2-7	-	TGTGCCAGTAGTTTCGGTACCACGACCTACGAGCAGTACTTC	CASSFGTTTYEQYF
-	TRBV7-9	TRBJ1-1	-	TGTGCCAGCAGTCCGCGCCCGAACACTGAAGCTTTCTTT	CASSPRPNTEAFF
-	TRBV6-6	TRBJ1-2	-	TGTGCCAGCAGTCACATGCCGTCAGGGGATGGCTACACCTTC	CASSHMPSGDGYTF
-	TRBV30	TRBJ1-1	TRBD1	TGTGCCTGGGTGGACAGGGCGCTTATGAACACTGAAGCTTTCTTT	CAWVDRALMNTEAFF
-	TRBV19	TRBJ2-2	TRBD1	TGTGCCAGTAGTATAGGAGGTCAGGGGGCGGCCGGGGAGCTGTTTTTT	CASSIGGQGAAGELFF
-	TRBV11-3	TRBJ2-1	TRBD1	TGTGCCAGCAGCTTCGTGGGACAGGGGCCCCATGAGCAGTTCTTC	CASSFVGQGPHEQFF
-	TRBV4-3	TRBJ2-2	TRBD1	TGCGCCAGCAGCCATCCGACAGGGGTGAAGACCGGGGAGCTGTTTTTT	CASSHPTGVKTGELFF
-	TRBV11-2	TRBJ2-2	TRBD2	TGTGCCAGCAGTCTAAGCGGGGTGAACACCGGGGAGCTGTTTTTT	CASSLSGVNTGELFF
few	TRBV28	TRBJ1-2	-	TGTGCCAGCAGTTTATTGCGGGGGAACTACACCTTC	CASSLLRGNYTF
few	TRBV9	TRBJ2-7	TRBD1	TGTGCCAGCAGCGCATCGGGACAGGGCTACGAGCAGTACTTC	CASSASGQGYEQYF
-	TRBV7-6	TRBJ1-1	-	TGTGCCAGCAGTCTCCGGGACACCGAGAAAATGAACACTGAAGCTTTCTTT	CASSLRDTEKMNTEAFF
-	TRBV5-4	TRBJ2-1	-	TGTGCCAGCAGCTTGGACGGGTTCCCGGGCAATGAGCAGTTCTTC	CASSLDGFPGNEQFF
-	TRBV7-2	TRBJ1-2	TRBD1	TGTGCCAGCAGCTTAGCCGGGACAGGGCATAGTGGCTACACCTTC	CASSLAGTGHSGYTF
-	TRBV10-1	TRBJ2-6	TRBD1	TGCGCCAGCAGTGAAACAGGGGGCGGCCACTCTGGGGCCAACGTCCTGACTTTC	CASSETGGGHSGANVLTF
-	TRBV7-2	TRBJ1-4	TRBD1	TGTGCCAGCAGCTTAGTGGGACAGGGAGGAGAAAAACTGTTTTTT	CASSLVGQGGEKLFF
-	TRBV18	TRBJ2-6	-	TGTGCCAGCTCGACAGTCCCTGGGGCCAACGTCCTGACTTTC	CASSTVPGANVLTF
-	TRBV5-5	TRBJ2-7	TRBD1	TGTGCCAGCAGCCCCGGGACAGGGGTGGGCTACGAGCAGTACTTC	CASSPGTGVGYEQYF